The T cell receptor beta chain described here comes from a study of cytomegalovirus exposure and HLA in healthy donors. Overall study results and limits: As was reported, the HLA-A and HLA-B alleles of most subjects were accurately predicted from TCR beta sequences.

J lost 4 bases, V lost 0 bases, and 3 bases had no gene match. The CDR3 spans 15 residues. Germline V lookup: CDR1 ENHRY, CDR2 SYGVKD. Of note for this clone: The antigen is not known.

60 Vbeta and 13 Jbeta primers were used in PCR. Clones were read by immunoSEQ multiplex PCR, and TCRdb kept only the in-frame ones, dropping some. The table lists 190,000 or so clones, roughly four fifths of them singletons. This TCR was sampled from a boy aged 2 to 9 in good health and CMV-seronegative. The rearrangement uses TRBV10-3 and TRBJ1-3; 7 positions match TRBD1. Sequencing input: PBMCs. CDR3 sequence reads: CAISESDRQGNTIYF. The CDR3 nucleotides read TGTGCCATCAGTGAGTCGGACAGGCAAGGAAACACCATATATTTT.